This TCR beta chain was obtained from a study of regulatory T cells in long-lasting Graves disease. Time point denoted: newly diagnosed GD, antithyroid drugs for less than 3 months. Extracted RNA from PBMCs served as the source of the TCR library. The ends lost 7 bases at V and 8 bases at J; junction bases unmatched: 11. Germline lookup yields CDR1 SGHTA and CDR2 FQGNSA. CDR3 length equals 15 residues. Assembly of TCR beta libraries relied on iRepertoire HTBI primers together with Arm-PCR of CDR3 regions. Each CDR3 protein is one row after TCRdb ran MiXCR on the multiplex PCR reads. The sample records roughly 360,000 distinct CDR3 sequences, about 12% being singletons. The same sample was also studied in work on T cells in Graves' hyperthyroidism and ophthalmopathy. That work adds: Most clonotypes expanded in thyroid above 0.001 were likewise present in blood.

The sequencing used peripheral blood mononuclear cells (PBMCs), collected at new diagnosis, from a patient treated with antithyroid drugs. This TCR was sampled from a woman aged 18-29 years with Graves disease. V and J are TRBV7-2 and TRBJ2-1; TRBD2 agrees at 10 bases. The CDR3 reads CASIEHTSGNYEQFF. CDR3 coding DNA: TGTGCCAGCATCGAACATACTAGCGGGAACTATGAGCAGTTCTTC. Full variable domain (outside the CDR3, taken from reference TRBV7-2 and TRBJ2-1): GAGVSQSPSNKVTEKGKDVELRCDPISGHTALYWYRQSLGQGLEFLIYFQGNSAPDKSGLPSDRFSAERTGGSVSTLTIQRTQQEDSAVYLCASIEHTSGNYEQFFGPGTRLTVL.